This entry lists 23 T cell receptor beta chains sequenced from one sample in a study of blood T cell repertoires in COVID-19. Clones were sequenced by immunoSEQ multiplex PCR, and TCRdb holds only the in-frame ones, with some missing. The repertoire holds around 36,000 clones, with about four fifths as singletons. Sequencing was done on a sample of peripheral blood. These receptor sequences come from a man aged 50-59 years with acute or convalescent COVID-19.

The V gene is TRBV5-6, the J gene TRBJ2-7, with 8 positions matching TRBD1. J lost 1 base, V lost 2 bases, and 11 bases had no gene match. The CDR3 is 17 residues long. The germline gives CDR1 SGHDT, CDR2 YYEEEE. The CDR3 sequence is CASSFMTGDDFSYEQYF. The CDR3 bases are TGTGCCAGCAGCTTTATGACAGGGGATGATTTTTCCTACGAGCAGTACTTC.

This clone was seen more than once but under ten times. The chain has TRBV14 and TRBJ1-2; 7 nucleotides match TRBD1. Germline assignment: CDR1 SGHDN and CDR2 FVKESK. Unmatched junction bases numbered 5, after V lost 4 bases and J lost 0 bases. There are 15 residues in the CDR3. In DNA form, the CDR3 reads TGTGCCAGCAGCCTCGGGACAGCGACTAACTATGGCTACACCTTC. It specifies CASSLGTATNYGYTF.

This rearrangement joins TRBV27 to TRBJ1-1, with 7 bases identical to TRBD1. Trimming took 3 bases from V and 4 from J; bases not matched to a gene: 5. CDR1 and CDR2 (germline): MNHEY, SMNVEV (reference sequence). This CDR3 spans 14 amino acids. In DNA, the CDR3 is TGTGCCAGCAGTTTGGTCAGGGGGACCACTGAAGCTTTCTTT. Encoded protein: CASSLVRGTTEAFF.

The chain links TRBV4-1 to TRBJ1-2, with 7 bases aligning to TRBD1. J lost 8 bases, V lost 1 base, and 10 bases had no gene match. The CDR3 has 15 amino acids. The V gene's germline CDR1 is MGHRA and CDR2 YSYEKL. The CDR3 nucleotides read TGCGCCAGCAGCCAAGGGTCAGGGGGATCTGAGGGCTACACCTTC. As protein: CASSQGSGGSEGYTF.

This rearrangement joins TRBV6-5 to TRBJ1-1; TRBD1 is a possible D gene (5 bases). This CDR3 has 15 amino acids. V shed 0 bases and J shed 1 base, with 9 bases lying between them. The germline gives CDR1 MNHEY, CDR2 SVGAGI. As DNA, the CDR3 is TGTGCCAGCAGTTACTCCGGCAGGGCGAACACTGAAGCTTTCTTT. It codes for CASSYSGRANTEAFF.

The CDR3 loop is CASSYQREGINEQFF. CDR3 in DNA: TGTGCCAGCAGTTACCAGCGGGAGGGTATCAATGAGCAGTTCTTC. This chain joins TRBV6-5 and TRBJ2-1; 10 bases are a match to TRBD2. The V and J ends lost 2 bases and 6 bases, in that order; junction bases with no gene match: 4. Germline lookup yields CDR1 MNHEY and CDR2 SVGAGI. The CDR3 runs to 15 residues.

The rearrangement uses TRBV6-5 and TRBJ1-4, with TRBD1 matching 12 bases. J gave up 6 bases and V 6 bases, and 5 bases lay outside the gene matches. CDR1 and CDR2 (germline): MNHEY, SVGAGI. This CDR3 is 15 amino acids long. CDR3 bases: TGTGCCAGCAGGGGGACAGGGGGCCGGGATGAAAAACTGTTTTTT. This encodes CASRGTGGRDEKLFF.

The CDR3 is CASSPDRGSGNTIYF. The CDR3 DNA sequence: TGTGCCAGCTCACCGGACAGGGGCTCTGGAAACACCATATATTTT. The rearrangement links TRBV18 to TRBJ1-3; 9 bases map to TRBD1. The V segment lost 3 bases and the J segment 0 bases; nucleotides outside the gene matches: 0. This CDR3 has 15 amino acids. The germline CDR1 and CDR2 sequences are KGHSH and LQKENI.

The chain uses TRBV2 and TRBJ1-2, with TRBD1 identical over 7 bases. CDR1 is SNHLY and CDR2 is FYNNEI in the germline V gene. The CDR3 covers 14 residues. Trimming removed 7 bases from V and 2 bases from J; junction bases left unmatched: 7. DNA for the CDR3: TGTGCCAGCACTCTCAGGGGGTCAAACTATGGCTACACCTTC. Translation: CASTLRGSNYGYTF.

This sequence joins TRBV25-1 and TRBJ1-2; 8 bases line up with TRBD1. The CDR3 is 12 residues long. CDR1 is MGHDK, CDR2 SYGVNS, per germline. V gave up 6 bases and J gave up 7 bases; unmatched junction bases: 4. CDR3 region: CASSPDRGGYTF. The CDR3 bases are TGTGCCAGCAGCCCCGACAGGGGTGGCTACACCTTC.

Only one count was recorded for this clone. The genes are TRBV28 and TRBJ2-7; TRBD2 agrees at 9 bases. With V trimmed by 5 bases and J by 0 bases, 5 bases remained unmatched. The length of the CDR3 is 15 residues. Germline V gene sequence: CDR1 MDHEN, CDR2 SYDVKM. Here the CDR3 DNA reads TGTGCCAGCAGTCCGAGCGGGAGGTTCTCCTACGAGCAGTACTTC. Protein sequence: CASSPSGRFSYEQYF.

V is TRBV7-6 and J is TRBJ2-3; 10 nucleotides match TRBD2. The CDR3 loop spans 18 amino acids. J gave up 1 base and V 0 bases, and 7 bases lay outside the gene matches. The germline CDR1 and CDR2 sequences are SGHVS and FNYEAQ. CDR3 DNA: TGTGCCAGCAGCTTAGCGGAGGCTAGCGGGGGCCGCACAGATACGCAGTATTTT. Translation: CASSLAEASGGRTDTQYF.

This clone was recorded a few times. The V gene is TRBV5-8, the J gene TRBJ1-1, with D hard to call. CDR3 length: 16 residues. In germline, CDR1 is SGHTS, CDR2 YDEGEE. Trimming shortened V by 4 bases and J by 0 bases, and 16 bases separated the two germline ends. The CDR3, as DNA: TGTGCCAGCAGCCCCGGACTTGTGATCATGAACACTGAAGCTTTCTTT. Translation: CASSPGLVIMNTEAFF.

This sequence joins TRBV27 and TRBJ2-2, with 8 bases aligning to TRBD2. Germline values: CDR1 MNHEY, CDR2 SMNVEV (reference sequence). The length of the CDR3 is 19 residues. The junction had 15 bases not matched to a gene; V was cut back by 2 bases and J by 4 bases. In DNA form, the CDR3 reads TGTGCCAGCAGTTTAAGGGGTAGCGGGAAGCTTGTTGGCACCGGGGAGCTGTTTTTT. It encodes CASSLRGSGKLVGTGELFF.

In this sample, this clone turned up once. Within the sample, other DNA sequences also encode this same CDR3. The chain uses TRBV6-5 and TRBJ1-5; D is ambiguous. V shed 0 bases and J shed 5 bases, with 11 bases lying between them. In germline, CDR1 is MNHEY, CDR2 SVGAGI. The CDR3 length is 15 residues. In DNA, the CDR3 is TGTGCCAGCAGTTACTCGCGGGGAGGTGATCAGCCCCAGCATTTT. This translates into CASSYSRGGDQPQHF.

Notes on this clone: One end of the junction fails to match germline, which may point to a read error. The chain couples TRBV7-3 to TRBJ2-3, with 7 nucleotides matching TRBD2. The germline CDR1 and CDR2 sequences are SGHTA and FQGTGA. The CDR3 runs to 18 residues. Here the CDR3 reads CASSLTGGGLAATDTQYF. CDR3 sequence (DNA): TGTGCCAGCAGCCTAACGGGGGGAGGGCTAGCGGCCACAGATACGCAGTATTTT.

The chain uses TRBV3-1 (or the pseudogene TRBV3-2) and TRBJ1-5; 7 bases agree with TRBD1. Germline V lookup: CDR1 LGHDT, CDR2 YNNKEL (reference sequence). CDR3 length equals 15 residues. The V segment lost 2 bases and the J segment 3 bases; nucleotides outside the gene matches: 4. CDR3 coding DNA: TGTGCCAGCAGCCAAACTACAGGGGCCAATCAGCCCCAGCATTTT. This sequence encodes CASSQTTGANQPQHF.

The genes are TRBV5-4 and TRBJ1-1; the D is unclear. The CDR3 loop spans 13 amino acids. Trimming shortened V by 2 bases and J by 4 bases, and 9 bases separated the two germline ends. The germline V gene has CDR1 SGHNT and CDR2 YYREEE (reference sequence). DNA of the CDR3: TGTGCCAGCAGCTTCGTCGGAGGCACTGAAGCTTTCTTT. This translates into CASSFVGGTEAFF.

This clone was seen only a few times. This chain joins TRBV2 and TRBJ2-2, with 8 bases matching TRBD2. Germline CDR1 reads SNHLY; CDR2 reads FYNNEI. The V and J ends lost 7 bases and 4 bases, in that order; junction bases with no gene match: 8. This CDR3 contains 15 residues. The CDR3 loop is CASTWSGRATGELFF. The CDR3 DNA is TGTGCCAGCACGTGGTCCGGGAGGGCCACCGGGGAGCTGTTTTTT. Combining the CDR3 with reference TRBV2 and TRBJ2-2 gives the whole variable domain EPEVTQTPSHQVTQMGQEVILRCVPISNHLYFYWYRQILGQKVEFLVSFYNNEISEKSEIFDDQFSVERPDGSNFTLKIRSTKLEDSAMYFCASTWSGRATGELFFGEGSRLTVL.

The chain has TRBV4-1 and TRBJ2-7, with 8 bases identical to TRBD2. The CDR3 length is 16 residues. Germline CDR1 reads MGHRA; CDR2 reads YSYEKL. V shed 2 bases and J 0 bases; nucleotides not matched to a gene: 6. The CDR3 loop reads CASSQFSGASSYEQYF. The CDR3 region has the DNA TGCGCCAGCAGCCAATTTAGCGGGGCTAGCTCCTACGAGCAGTACTTC.

The rearrangement joins TRBV5-1 to TRBJ2-3; 16 nucleotides align to TRBD2. With 4 bases clipped from V and 4 bases from J, the junction kept 6 bases outside the gene matches. CDR1 is SGHRS and CDR2 is YFSETQ in the germline V gene. CDR3 length equals 17 residues. CDR3 nucleotides: TGCGCCAGCAGCCCCACCGGGACTAGCGGGGGGGCAGATACGCAGTATTTT. As protein: CASSPTGTSGGADTQYF.

The chain uses TRBV20-1 and TRBJ2-7; D may be TRBD2 (6 bases). The CDR3 has 11 amino acids. The germline gives CDR1 DFQATT, CDR2 SNEGSKA (reference sequence). Trimming cost V 8 bases and J 3 bases, with 11 bases left between them. The CDR3 region has the DNA TGCAGTACTGGACTAAACTACGAGCAGTACTTC. The encoded protein is CSTGLNYEQYF.

J is TRBJ1-1 and V is TRBV3-1 (or the pseudogene TRBV3-2); D is undetermined. CDR1 and CDR2 (germline): LGHDT, YNNKEL (reference sequence). The CDR3 runs 15 residues. V was clipped by 4 bases and J by 3 bases, with 15 bases between them. CDR3 amino acids: CASSPYFTDDTEAFF. CDR3 DNA: TGTGCCAGCAGCCCCTATTTTACAGACGACACTGAAGCTTTCTTT.